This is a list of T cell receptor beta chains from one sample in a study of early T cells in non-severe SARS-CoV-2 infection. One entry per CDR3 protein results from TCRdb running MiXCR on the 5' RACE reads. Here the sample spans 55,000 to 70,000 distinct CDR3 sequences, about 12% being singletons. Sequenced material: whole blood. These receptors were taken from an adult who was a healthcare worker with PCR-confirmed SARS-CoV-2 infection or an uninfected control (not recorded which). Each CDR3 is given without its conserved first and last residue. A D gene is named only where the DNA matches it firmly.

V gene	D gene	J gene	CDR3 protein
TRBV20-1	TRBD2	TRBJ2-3	SATSSGISTDTQY
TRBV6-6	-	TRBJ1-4	ASSGDIPNEKLF
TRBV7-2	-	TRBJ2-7	ASSGSGYEQY
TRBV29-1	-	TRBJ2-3	SVDQGSDTQY
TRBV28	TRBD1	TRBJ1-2	ASSLFRDRAGYT
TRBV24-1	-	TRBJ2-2	ATSDLPADTNTGELF
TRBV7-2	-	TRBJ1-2	ASNPTGVGYGYT
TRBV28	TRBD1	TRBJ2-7	ASSFAFDPTGDYEQY
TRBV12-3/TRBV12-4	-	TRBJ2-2	ASSLAGVNAGELF
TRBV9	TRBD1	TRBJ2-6	ASSVVTGAANVLT
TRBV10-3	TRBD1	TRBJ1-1	AISRTGSGTEAF